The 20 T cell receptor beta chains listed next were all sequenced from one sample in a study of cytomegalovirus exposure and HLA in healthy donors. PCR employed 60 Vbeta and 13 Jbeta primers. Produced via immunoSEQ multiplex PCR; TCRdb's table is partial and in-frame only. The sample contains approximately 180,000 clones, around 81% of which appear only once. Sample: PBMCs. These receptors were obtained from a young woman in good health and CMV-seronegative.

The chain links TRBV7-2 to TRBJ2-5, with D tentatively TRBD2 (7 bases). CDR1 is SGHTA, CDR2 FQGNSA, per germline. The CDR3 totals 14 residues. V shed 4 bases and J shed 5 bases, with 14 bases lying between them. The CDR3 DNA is TGTGCCAGCAGCTGGGGGGGGGCCCGGGAGACCCAGTACTTC. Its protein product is CASSWGGARETQYF. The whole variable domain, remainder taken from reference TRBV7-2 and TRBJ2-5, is GAGVSQSPSNKVTEKGKDVELRCDPISGHTALYWYRQSLGQGLEFLIYFQGNSAPDKSGLPSDRFSAERTGGSVSTLTIQRTQQEDSAVYLCASSWGGARETQYFGPGTRLLVL.

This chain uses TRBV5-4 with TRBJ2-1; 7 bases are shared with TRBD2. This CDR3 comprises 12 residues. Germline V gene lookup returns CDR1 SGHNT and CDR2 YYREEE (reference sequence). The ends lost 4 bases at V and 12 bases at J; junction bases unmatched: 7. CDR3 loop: CASSIPGTMQFF. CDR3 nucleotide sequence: TGTGCCAGCAGCATACCCGGGACTATGCAGTTCTTC.

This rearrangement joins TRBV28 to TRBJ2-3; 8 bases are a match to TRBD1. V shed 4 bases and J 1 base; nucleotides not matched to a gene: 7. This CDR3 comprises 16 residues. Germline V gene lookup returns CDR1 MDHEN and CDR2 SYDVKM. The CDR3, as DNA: TGTGCCAGCAGTTCAACGACAGGGGTCGGCACAGATACGCAGTATTTT. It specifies CASSSTTGVGTDTQYF.

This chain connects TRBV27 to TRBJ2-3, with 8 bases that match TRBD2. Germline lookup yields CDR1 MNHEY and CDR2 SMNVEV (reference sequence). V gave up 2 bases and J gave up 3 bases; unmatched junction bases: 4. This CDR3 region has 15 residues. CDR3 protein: CASSLQAGGTDTQYF. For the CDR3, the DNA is TGTGCCAGCAGTTTACAGGCGGGAGGTACAGATACGCAGTATTTT.

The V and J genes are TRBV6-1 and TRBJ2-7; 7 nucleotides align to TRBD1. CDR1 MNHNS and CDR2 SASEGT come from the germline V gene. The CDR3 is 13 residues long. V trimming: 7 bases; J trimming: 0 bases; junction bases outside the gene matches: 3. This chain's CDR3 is CASKDRSSYEQYF. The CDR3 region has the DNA TGTGCCAGCAAGGACAGGAGCTCCTACGAGCAGTACTTC.

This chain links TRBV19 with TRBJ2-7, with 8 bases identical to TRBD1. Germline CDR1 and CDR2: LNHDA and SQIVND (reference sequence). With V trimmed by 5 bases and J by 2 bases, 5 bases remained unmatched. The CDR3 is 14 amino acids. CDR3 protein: CASSVTGAPYEQYF. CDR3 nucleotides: TGTGCCAGTAGTGTGACAGGGGCCCCCTACGAGCAGTACTTC.

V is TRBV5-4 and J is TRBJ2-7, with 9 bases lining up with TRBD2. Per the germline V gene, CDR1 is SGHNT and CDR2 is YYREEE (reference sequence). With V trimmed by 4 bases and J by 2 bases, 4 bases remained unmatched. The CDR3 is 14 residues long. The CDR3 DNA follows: TGTGCCAGCAGCCGGACTAGCGTACCCTACGAGCAGTACTTC. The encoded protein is CASSRTSVPYEQYF.

The CDR3 protein is CASSILGTDGNTIYF. Written as DNA, the CDR3 is TGTGCCAGTAGTATCCTAGGGACAGATGGAAACACCATATATTTT. The chain couples TRBV19 to TRBJ1-3, with 7 bases fitting TRBD1. In germline, CDR1 is LNHDA, CDR2 SQIVND (reference sequence). The length of the CDR3 is 15 residues. With 3 bases clipped from V and 3 bases from J, the junction kept 5 bases outside the gene matches.

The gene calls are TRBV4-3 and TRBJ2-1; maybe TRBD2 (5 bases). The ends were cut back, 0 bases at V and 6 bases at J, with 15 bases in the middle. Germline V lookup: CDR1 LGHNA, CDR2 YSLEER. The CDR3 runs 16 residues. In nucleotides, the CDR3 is TGCGCCAGCAGCCAAGAAAGAGGGAGCGGTGGCAATGAGCAGTTCTTC. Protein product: CASSQERGSGGNEQFF.

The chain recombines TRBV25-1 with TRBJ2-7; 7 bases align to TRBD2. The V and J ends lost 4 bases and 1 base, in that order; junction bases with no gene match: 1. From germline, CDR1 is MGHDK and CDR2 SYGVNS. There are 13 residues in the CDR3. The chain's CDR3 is CASSAAGSYEQYF. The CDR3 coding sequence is TGTGCCAGCAGTGCAGCGGGGTCCTACGAGCAGTACTTC.

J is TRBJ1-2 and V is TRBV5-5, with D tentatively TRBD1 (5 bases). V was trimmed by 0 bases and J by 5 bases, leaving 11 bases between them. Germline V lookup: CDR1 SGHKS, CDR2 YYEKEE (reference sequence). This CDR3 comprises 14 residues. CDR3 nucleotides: TGTGCCAGCAGCTTGGACAGGCGTCTATATGGCTACACCTTC. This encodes CASSLDRRLYGYTF.

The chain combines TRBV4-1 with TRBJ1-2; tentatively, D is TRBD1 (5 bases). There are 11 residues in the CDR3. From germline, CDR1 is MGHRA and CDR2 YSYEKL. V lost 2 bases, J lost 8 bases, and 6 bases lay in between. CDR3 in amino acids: CASSQQGGYTF. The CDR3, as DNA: TGCGCCAGCAGCCAACAGGGCGGCTACACCTTC.

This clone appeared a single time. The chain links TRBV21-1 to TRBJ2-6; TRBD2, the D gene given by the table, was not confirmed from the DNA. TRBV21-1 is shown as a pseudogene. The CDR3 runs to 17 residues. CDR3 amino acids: CASSICQPSSGANVLTF. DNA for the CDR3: TGTGCCAGCAGCATATGTCAGCCTAGCTCTGGGGCCAACGTCCTGACTTTC.

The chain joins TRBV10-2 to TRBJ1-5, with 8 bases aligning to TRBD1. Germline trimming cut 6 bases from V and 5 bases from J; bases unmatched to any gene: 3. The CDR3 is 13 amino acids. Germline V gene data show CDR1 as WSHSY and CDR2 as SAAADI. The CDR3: CASSTGGDQPQHF. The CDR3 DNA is TGCGCCAGCAGCACAGGGGGAGATCAGCCCCAGCATTTT.

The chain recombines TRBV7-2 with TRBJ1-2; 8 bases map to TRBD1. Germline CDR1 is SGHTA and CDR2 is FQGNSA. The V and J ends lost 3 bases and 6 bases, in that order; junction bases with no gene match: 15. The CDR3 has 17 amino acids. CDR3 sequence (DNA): TGTGCCAGCAGCTTTGTTCTCCTTACAGGGGGGCTCGATGGCTACACCTTC. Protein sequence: CASSFVLLTGGLDGYTF. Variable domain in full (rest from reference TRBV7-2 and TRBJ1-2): GAGVSQSPSNKVTEKGKDVELRCDPISGHTALYWYRQSLGQGLEFLIYFQGNSAPDKSGLPSDRFSAERTGGSVSTLTIQRTQQEDSAVYLCASSFVLLTGGLDGYTFGSGTRLTVV.

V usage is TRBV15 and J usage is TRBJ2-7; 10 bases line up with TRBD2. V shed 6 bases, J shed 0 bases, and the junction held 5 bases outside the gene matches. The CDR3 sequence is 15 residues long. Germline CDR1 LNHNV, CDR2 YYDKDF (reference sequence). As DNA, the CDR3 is TGTGCCACCAGGGATAGCGGGGGGTCCTCCTACGAGCAGTACTTC. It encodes CATRDSGGSSYEQYF.

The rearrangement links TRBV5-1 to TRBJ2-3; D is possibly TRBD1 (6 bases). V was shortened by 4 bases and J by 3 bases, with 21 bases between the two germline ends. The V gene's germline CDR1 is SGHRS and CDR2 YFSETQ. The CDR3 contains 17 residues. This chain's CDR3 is CASSTHRDTWETDTQYF. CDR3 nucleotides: TGCGCCAGCAGCACACACCGGGACACCTGGGAAACAGATACGCAGTATTTT. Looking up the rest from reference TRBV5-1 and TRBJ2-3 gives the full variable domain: KAGVTQTPRYLIKTRGQQVTLSCSPISGHRSVSWYQQTPGQGLQFLFEYFSETQRNKGNFPGRFSGRQFSNSRSEMNVSTLELGDSALYLCASSTHRDTWETDTQYFGPGTRLTVL.

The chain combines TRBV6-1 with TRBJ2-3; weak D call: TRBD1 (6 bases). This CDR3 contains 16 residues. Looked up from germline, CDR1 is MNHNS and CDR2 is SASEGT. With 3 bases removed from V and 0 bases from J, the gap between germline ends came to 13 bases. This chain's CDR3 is CASSDPGTSSTDTQYF. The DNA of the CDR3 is TGTGCCAGCAGTGACCCCGGGACAAGTAGCACAGATACGCAGTATTTT.

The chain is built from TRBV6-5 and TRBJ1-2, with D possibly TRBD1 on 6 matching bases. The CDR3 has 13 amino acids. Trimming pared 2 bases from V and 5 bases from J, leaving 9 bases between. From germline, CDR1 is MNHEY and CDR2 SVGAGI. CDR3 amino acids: CASSYGTSYGYTF. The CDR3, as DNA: TGTGCCAGCAGTTACGGGACAAGTTATGGCTACACCTTC.

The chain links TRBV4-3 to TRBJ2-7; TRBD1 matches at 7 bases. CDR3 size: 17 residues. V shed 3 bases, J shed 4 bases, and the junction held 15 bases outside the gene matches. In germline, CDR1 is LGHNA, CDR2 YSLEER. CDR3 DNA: TGCGCCAGCAGCCAGAACGTCGGGTTCGGGACAGCATACGAGCAGTACTTC. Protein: CASSQNVGFGTAYEQYF.